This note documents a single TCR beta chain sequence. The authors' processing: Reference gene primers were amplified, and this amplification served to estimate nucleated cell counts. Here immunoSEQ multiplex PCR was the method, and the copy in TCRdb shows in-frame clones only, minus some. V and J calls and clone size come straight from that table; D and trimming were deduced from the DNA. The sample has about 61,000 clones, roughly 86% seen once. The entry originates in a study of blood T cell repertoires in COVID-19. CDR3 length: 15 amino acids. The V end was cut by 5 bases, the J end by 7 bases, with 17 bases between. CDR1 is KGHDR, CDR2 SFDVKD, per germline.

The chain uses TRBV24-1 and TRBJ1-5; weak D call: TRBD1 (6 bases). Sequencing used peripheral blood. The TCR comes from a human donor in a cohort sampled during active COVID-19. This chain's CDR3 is CATSGDGTRTQPQHF. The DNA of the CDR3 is TGTGCCACCAGTGGTGACGGGACACGAACACAGCCCCAGCATTTT.